These T cell receptor beta chains were read from a single sample in a study of T cell responses to AZD1222 COVID-19 vaccine. Using immunoSEQ multiplex PCR, the repertoire was profiled, and TCRdb retains in-frame clones only, with some absent. The table has about 120,000 clones, 85% to 90% seen once. The source was peripheral blood, collected on day 0 of AZD1222 vaccination. Every receptor here comes from an adult in good health. The CDR3 runs from the conserved cysteine through the conserved F or W. The D gene is left open where the match is weak. Clone size is not always given. Where it is, it says once, few, many or a class for expanded clones.

size | J | D | V | CDR3 | DNA
NA | TRBJ1-1 | NA | TRBV19 | CASSMAGGTGTEAFF | TGTGCCAGTAGTATGGCTGGGGGTACGGGCACTGAAGCTTTCTTT
NA | TRBJ2-7 | NA | TRBV7-3 | CASSLSPTYEQYF | TGTGCCAGCAGCTTAAGTCCTACTTACGAGCAGTACTTC
NA | TRBJ2-7 | TRBD1 | TRBV7-2 | CASSLSQGFEQYF | TGTGCCAGCAGCTTATCACAGGGGTTCGAGCAGTACTTC
NA | TRBJ2-7 | TRBD2 | TRBV10-3 | CAISEGLAYEQYF | TGTGCCATCAGTGAGGGACTAGCCTACGAGCAGTACTTC
NA | TRBJ1-6 | NA | TRBV7-2 | CASSRTLQGTPLHF | TGTGCCAGCAGCAGAACTTTACAGGGTACACCCCTCCACTTT
few | TRBJ1-5 | NA | TRBV12-5 | CASVFRTNQPQHF | TGTGCTAGTGTGTTCAGAACCAATCAGCCCCAGCATTTT
NA | TRBJ2-3 | TRBD1 | TRBV25-1 | CASSEPDRVPDTQYF | TGTGCCAGCAGTGAACCAGACAGGGTCCCAGATACGCAGTATTTT
NA | TRBJ1-6 | NA | TRBV27 | CASSTRGGRDNSPLHF | TGTGCCAGCAGCACACGGGGTGGTCGGGATAATTCACCCCTCCACTTT
once | TRBJ1-4 | TRBD1 | TRBV7-2 | CASSPGQGAEKLFF | TGTGCCAGCAGCCCGGGACAGGGAGCTGAAAAACTGTTTTTT
NA | TRBJ1-1 | NA | TRBV27 | CASSLTLTANTEAFF | TGTGCCAGCAGTTTAACCCTGACAGCGAACACTGAAGCTTTCTTT
NA | TRBJ2-7 | TRBD2 | TRBV27 | CASSLSGRLAGPNNEQYF | TGTGCCAGCAGTTTATCGGGGAGACTAGCGGGGCCGAACAACGAGCAGTACTTC
NA | TRBJ1-2 | TRBD1 | TRBV6-5 | CASSYRTGALFYGYTF | TGTGCCAGCAGTTATAGGACAGGGGCGCTTTTCTATGGCTACACCTTC
NA | TRBJ1-3 | NA | TRBV6-2/TRBV6-3 | CASSYSMLNSGNTIYF | TGTGCCAGCAGTTACTCGATGCTGAACTCTGGAAACACCATATATTTT
NA | TRBJ1-2 | NA | TRBV28 | CASSFHREDYGYTF | TGTGCCAGCAGTTTCCACCGGGAAGACTATGGCTACACCTTC
NA | TRBJ1-1 | NA | TRBV7-2 | CATAKEGLNTEAFF | TGTGCCACCGCCAAGGAGGGTTTAAACACTGAAGCTTTCTTT
NA | TRBJ2-7 | TRBD1 | TRBV28 | CASSSPGTGTYEQYF | TGTGCCAGCAGCTCCCCCGGGACAGGGACCTACGAGCAGTACTTC
NA | TRBJ1-2 | NA | TRBV6-5 | CASNYRRDAGYTF | TGTGCCAGCAACTATCGCAGGGATGCCGGCTACACCTTC
NA | TRBJ1-2 | TRBD1 | TRBV19 | CASTQGAPGYTF | TGTGCCAGTACGCAGGGGGCGCCCGGCTACACCTTC
few | TRBJ1-1 | TRBD1 | TRBV4-3 | CASSQGVRRGWNTEAFF | TGCGCCAGCAGCCAAGGTGTCCGCAGGGGGTGGAACACTGAAGCTTTCTTT
few | TRBJ2-7 | NA | TRBV19 | CASSEVQGSSYEQYF | TGTGCCAGTAGTGAAGTACAGGGTAGCTCCTACGAGCAGTACTTC
NA | TRBJ2-3 | TRBD2 | TRBV29-1 | CSVELAGTDTQYF | TGCAGCGTGGAACTAGCGGGGACAGATACGCAGTATTTT
NA | TRBJ1-5 | TRBD1 | TRBV29-1 | CSIRAGTGSNQPQHF | TGCAGCATAAGAGCCGGGACAGGGAGCAATCAGCCCCAGCATTTT
NA | TRBJ1-3 | NA | TRBV7-2 | CASSLGRGGNTIYF | TGTGCCAGCAGCTTAGGACGTGGGGGAAACACCATATATTTT
NA | TRBJ1-6 | NA | TRBV27 | CASSTGGRAPLHF | TGTGCCAGCAGTACGGGGGGGCGGGCACCCCTCCACTTT
NA | TRBJ1-2 | NA | TRBV7-2 | CASSLGGPGGYTF | TGTGCCAGCAGCTTAGGGGGGCCCGGTGGCTACACCTTC
NA | TRBJ1-1 | NA | TRBV29-1 | CSVFVGLYTEAFF | TGCAGCGTTTTTGTAGGGTTATACACTGAAGCTTTCTTT
NA | TRBJ2-2 | NA | TRBV6-5 | CASSYSGDLNTGELFF | TGTGCCAGCAGTTACTCGGGGGACTTGAACACCGGGGAGCTGTTTTTT
NA | TRBJ1-1 | NA | TRBV6-5 | CASSDSRAEAFF | TGTGCCAGCAGCGACAGCCGAGCTGAAGCTTTCTTT
once | TRBJ2-2 | NA | TRBV11-1 | CASSYLVLGTTGELFF | TGTGCCAGCAGCTATCTAGTCCTCGGTACAACCGGGGAGCTGTTTTTT
NA | TRBJ1-4 | NA | TRBV28 | CASSLQGEKLFF | TGTGCCAGCAGTTTACAGGGGGAAAAACTGTTTTTT
NA | TRBJ2-1 | NA | TRBV7-9 | CASSPLGLYNEQFF | TGTGCCAGCAGCCCCTTGGGCCTCTACAATGAGCAGTTCTTC
NA | TRBJ2-3 | NA | TRBV5-4 | CASSPFQLTDTQYF | TGTGCCAGCAGTCCTTTCCAGCTTACAGATACGCAGTATTTT
NA | TRBJ1-3 | NA | TRBV19 | CASSFWTVSGNTIYF | TGTGCCAGTAGTTTTTGGACAGTCTCTGGAAACACCATATATTTT
NA | TRBJ2-7 | TRBD2 | TRBV10-3 | CAISDGGGEQYF | TGTGCCATCAGTGATGGCGGGGGAGAGCAGTACTTC
NA | TRBJ1-3 | NA | TRBV5-1 | CASSSRGPGSGNTIYF | TGCGCCAGCAGCTCGAGAGGCCCCGGCTCTGGAAACACCATATATTTT
NA | TRBJ1-5 | NA | TRBV6-5 | CATSRPGNQPQHF | TGTGCCACTAGCAGACCGGGGAATCAGCCCCAGCATTTT
NA | TRBJ2-7 | NA | TRBV6-1 | CASSEAQGTGTRSYEQYF | TGTGCCAGCAGTGAAGCTCAGGGTACCGGGACAAGATCCTACGAGCAGTACTTC
NA | TRBJ1-2 | TRBD1 | TRBV19 | CASSSARQGHPYYGYTF | TGTGCCAGTAGTTCTGCGAGACAGGGCCACCCATACTATGGCTACACCTTC